This note documents a single T cell receptor beta chain sequence. Its antigen is not known. The data are from a study of cytomegalovirus exposure and HLA in healthy donors. Broader study findings: The number of N-insertions in an Asian-associated ancestry cluster was reportedly below the roughly 670-donor mean in a later analysis.

Both 60 Vbeta primers and 13 Jbeta primers went into the PCR. The method was immunoSEQ multiplex PCR; TCRdb's version includes in-frame clones alone and lacks a portion of them. This repertoire includes around 45,000 clones. The sequencing sample was made of PBMCs. This clonotype originated in a male donor in good health and CMV-seronegative.

CDR3 residues: CASGQGLSGGYTF. The CDR3 DNA is TGTGCCAGCGGCCAAGGGCTGTCGGGGGGCTACACCTTC. The rearrangement uses TRBV9 and TRBJ1-2; no definite D call. The germline V and J ends were trimmed by 7 bases and 8 bases, with 18 bases remaining between them. The germline gives CDR1 SGDLS, CDR2 YYNGEE. The CDR3 contains 13 residues. Drawing the rest from reference TRBV9 and TRBJ1-2, the complete variable domain is DSGVTQTPKHLITATGQRVTLRCSPRSGDLSVYWYQQSLDQGLQFLIQYYNGEERAKGNILERFSAQQFPDLHSELNLSSLELGDSALYFCASGQGLSGGYTFGSGTRLTVV.